These 15 T cell receptor beta chains share one sample of origin, sequenced in a study of blood T cells in healthy people across ages. The second PCR ran roughly 7 to 12 cycles with a sample-barcoded 5' primer and J-beta primers. TCRdb ran MiXCR on the 5' RACE reads and lists one entry per CDR3 protein. The data hold around 780,000 distinct CDR3 sequences, with 20% to 30% observed a single time. This sample also appeared in a second study, on T cells of mothers and their children.

Sequenced input: blood. Every receptor here comes from a boy aged 5-17 years in good health.

J is TRBJ2-5 and V is TRBV5-1; TRBD2 matches at 10 bases. This CDR3 has 16 residues. Trimming took 7 bases from V and 0 from J; bases not matched to a gene: 9. Germline V gene lookup returns CDR1 SGHRS and CDR2 YFSETQ. In nucleotides, the CDR3 is TGCGCCAGCGGTCCGGGACTAGCGACGTACCAAGAGACCCAGTACTTC. Translation: CASGPGLATYQETQYF. Filled out from reference TRBV5-1 and TRBJ2-5, the complete variable domain reads KAGVTQTPRYLIKTRGQQVTLSCSPISGHRSVSWYQQTPGQGLQFLFEYFSETQRNKGNFPGRFSGRQFSNSRSEMNVSTLELGDSALYLCASGPGLATYQETQYFGPGTRLLVL.

This chain connects TRBV3-1 to TRBJ2-1; no reliable D call. Germline V lookup: CDR1 LGHDT, CDR2 YNNKEL (reference sequence). The V gene lost 4 bases and the J gene lost 8 bases, with 9 bases spanning the gap. The CDR3 runs 12 residues. CDR3 sequence: CASSRRIDEQFF. The DNA of the CDR3 is TGTGCCAGCAGCCGGCGGATTGATGAGCAGTTCTTC.

The sample holds a few counts of this clonotype. The genes are TRBV7-2 and TRBJ1-1; D is undetermined. The CDR3 loop spans 15 amino acids. V was pared by 2 bases and J by 7 bases, with 17 bases between. Germline assignment: CDR1 SGHTA and CDR2 FQGNSA. The CDR3 here is CASSLRPSGNSEAFF. The CDR3 DNA follows: TGTGCCAGCAGCTTACGGCCCTCGGGGAATAGTGAAGCTTTCTTT.

The CDR3 loop reads CASSSYRERQETQYF. CDR3 bases: TGTGCCAGCAGCTCCTACAGGGAACGCCAAGAGACCCAGTACTTC. The chain uses TRBV7-9 and TRBJ2-5, with D maybe TRBD1 (6 bases). The V end was cut by 4 bases, the J end by 1 base, with 13 bases between. Germline values: CDR1 SEHNR, CDR2 FQNEAQ (reference sequence). The CDR3 totals 15 residues.

This chain links TRBV20-1 with TRBJ2-3; D is perhaps TRBD2 (6 bases). Germline lookup yields CDR1 DFQATT and CDR2 SNEGSKA (reference sequence). The V end was cut by 5 bases, the J end by 2 bases, with 11 bases between. The CDR3 is 13 residues long. CDR3: CSALRGLTDTQYF. DNA of the CDR3: TGCAGTGCTCTGCGGGGACTCACAGATACGCAGTATTTT.

This clonotype was seen only a few times. An end of the junction does not agree with germline; a read error may underlie this. The CDR3 nucleotides are TGTGCTAGTGGAGGAGGGGGCGCCGGGGAGACCCAGTGCTTC. Translated: CASGGGGAGETQCF. V gene TRBV12-5 combines with J gene TRBJ2-5; perhaps TRBD1 as D (7 bases). The CDR3 loop spans 14 amino acids. Germline V lookup: CDR1 LGHNT, CDR2 FRNRAP.

The chain links TRBV18 to TRBJ2-5, with D hard to call. Looked up from germline, CDR1 is KGHSH and CDR2 is LQKENI. Between the trimmed V and J ends, which lost 2 bases and 3 bases, there was a span of 19 bases. CDR3 length: 17 residues. The CDR3 DNA is TGTGCCAGCTCACCATACGTCGCCTCATTTCGGAAAGAGACCCAGTACTTC. Its protein product is CASSPYVASFRKETQYF.

Concerning this clonotype: Because it lacks the conserved phenylalanine or tryptophan at the end, this CDR3 is likely a read error. The J gene is TRBJ2-3, the V gene TRBV15; 7 bases line up with TRBD2. Germline V gene lookup returns CDR1 LNHNV and CDR2 YYDKDF (reference sequence). V dropped 0 bases and J dropped 8; count of bases not matched to a gene: 2. The CDR3 is made up of 13 amino acids. The CDR3 coding sequence is TGTGCCACCAGCAGAGATGGGGGGGGTACGCAGTATTCT. Its translation is CATSRDGGGTQYS.

The chain recombines TRBV28 with TRBJ2-5; the D is unclear. V lost 5 bases, J lost 1 base, and 17 bases lay in between. In germline, CDR1 is MDHEN, CDR2 SYDVKM. This CDR3 region has 16 residues. In nucleotides, the CDR3 is TGTGCCAGCAGTCTGCTCTCTCTTGGGATCCAAGAGACCCAGTACTTC. This encodes CASSLLSLGIQETQYF.

This chain uses TRBV3-1 with TRBJ2-5; 8 nucleotides match TRBD2. The V and J ends lost 3 bases and 2 bases, in that order; junction bases with no gene match: 5. Germline loops: CDR1 LGHDT, CDR2 YNNKEL (reference sequence). The CDR3 totals 15 residues. CDR3 loop: CASSHGTSDQETQYF. The CDR3 DNA reads as TGTGCCAGCAGCCATGGGACTAGTGATCAAGAGACCCAGTACTTC.

This clonotype was counted a single time. The CDR3 bases are TGTGCCAGCAGTCCTAGCGGGGGCCTTTTTAATGAGCAGTTCTTC. It is translated as CASSPSGGLFNEQFF. This chain joins TRBV6-5 and TRBJ2-1; 10 nucleotides align to TRBD2. The junction had 8 bases not matched to a gene; V was cut back by 5 bases and J by 7 bases. The CDR3 loop spans 15 amino acids. Germline CDR1 reads MNHEY; CDR2 reads SVGAGI.

V is TRBV2 and J is TRBJ2-5; TRBD2 agrees at 15 bases. The J call may not be correct, given that the DNA end is closer to TRBJ2-1. CDR3 length: 15 amino acids. The V gene's germline CDR1 is SNHLY and CDR2 FYNNEI. The CDR3 nucleotides are TGTGCCAGCAGGGGGACTAGCGGGGGGCCCAATGAGCAGTTCTTC. It encodes CASRGTSGGPNEQFF.

The chain has TRBV6-2 or TRBV6-3 and TRBJ2-3; unclear D gene. Germline CDR1 and CDR2: MNHEY and SVGEGT. The CDR3 contains 13 residues. V was trimmed by 0 bases and J by 6 bases, leaving 7 bases between them. The CDR3 here is CASSYSRADTQYF. CDR3 sequence (DNA): TGTGCCAGCAGTTACTCTCGAGCGGATACGCAGTATTTT.

This clonotype appeared a few times. The CDR3 protein is CASSAGGVQETQYF. For the CDR3, the DNA is TGTGCCAGCAGCGCTGGGGGGGTCCAGGAGACCCAGTACTTC. This rearrangement joins TRBV9 to TRBJ2-5; 7 nucleotides line up with TRBD2. Germline V gene lookup returns CDR1 SGDLS and CDR2 YYNGEE. The trim removed 3 bases at V and 5 bases at J, leaving 7 bases unmatched. The CDR3 is 14 residues long.

This clonotype was detected once. The chain uses TRBV11-2 and TRBJ2-5; D is ambiguous. CDR1 and CDR2 (germline): SGHAT, FQNNGV. Trimming left V 4 bases short and J 4 bases short, with 22 bases between. CDR3 length: 17 residues. The CDR3 region is CASSSPPLGQGSETQYF. The CDR3, as DNA: TGTGCCAGCAGCTCACCGCCCCTCGGTCAAGGCTCAGAGACCCAGTACTTC.